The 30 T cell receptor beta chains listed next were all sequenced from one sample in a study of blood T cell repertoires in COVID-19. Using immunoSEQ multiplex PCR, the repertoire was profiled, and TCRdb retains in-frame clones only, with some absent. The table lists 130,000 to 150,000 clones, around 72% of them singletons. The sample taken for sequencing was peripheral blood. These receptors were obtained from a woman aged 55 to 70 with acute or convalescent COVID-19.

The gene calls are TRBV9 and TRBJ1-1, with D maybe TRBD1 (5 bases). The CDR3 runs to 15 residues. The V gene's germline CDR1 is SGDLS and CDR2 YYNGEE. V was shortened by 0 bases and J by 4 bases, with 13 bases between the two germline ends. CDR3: CASSVVPRVGTEAFF. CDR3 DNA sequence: TGTGCCAGCAGCGTAGTGCCCAGGGTGGGCACTGAAGCTTTCTTT.

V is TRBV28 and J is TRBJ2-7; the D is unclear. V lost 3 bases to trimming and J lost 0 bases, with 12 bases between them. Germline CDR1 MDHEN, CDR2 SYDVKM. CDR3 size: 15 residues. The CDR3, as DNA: TGTGCCAGCAGTTTGAGAATGGCGGCCTCCTACGAGCAGTACTTC. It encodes CASSLRMAASYEQYF.

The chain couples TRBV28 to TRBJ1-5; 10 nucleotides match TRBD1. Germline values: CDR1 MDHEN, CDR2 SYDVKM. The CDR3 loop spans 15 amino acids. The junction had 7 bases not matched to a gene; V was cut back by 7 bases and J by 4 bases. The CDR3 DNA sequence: TGTGCCAGCAAAAGTGGGGGACAGGGGAATCAGCCCCAGCATTTT. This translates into CASKSGGQGNQPQHF.

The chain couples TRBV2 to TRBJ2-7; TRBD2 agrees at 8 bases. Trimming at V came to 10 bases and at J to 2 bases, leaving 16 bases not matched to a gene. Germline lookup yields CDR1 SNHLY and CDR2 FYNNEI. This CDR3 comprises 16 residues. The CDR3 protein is CATTGSGKREPYEQYF. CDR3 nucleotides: TGTGCCACTACAGGTTCTGGGAAGCGGGAGCCCTACGAGCAGTACTTC.

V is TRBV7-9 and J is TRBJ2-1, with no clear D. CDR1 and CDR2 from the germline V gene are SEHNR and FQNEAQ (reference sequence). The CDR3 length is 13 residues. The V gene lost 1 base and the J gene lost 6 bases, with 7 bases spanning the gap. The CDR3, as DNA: TGTGCCAGCAGCTTAGAGACTGTCAATGAGCAGTTCTTC. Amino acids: CASSLETVNEQFF.

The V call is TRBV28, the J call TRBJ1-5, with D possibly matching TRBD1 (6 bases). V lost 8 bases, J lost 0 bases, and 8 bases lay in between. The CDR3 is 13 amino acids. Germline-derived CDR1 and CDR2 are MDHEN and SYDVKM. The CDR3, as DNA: TGTGCCAGCCGGGACAATAGCAATCAGCCCCAGCATTTT. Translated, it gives CASRDNSNQPQHF.

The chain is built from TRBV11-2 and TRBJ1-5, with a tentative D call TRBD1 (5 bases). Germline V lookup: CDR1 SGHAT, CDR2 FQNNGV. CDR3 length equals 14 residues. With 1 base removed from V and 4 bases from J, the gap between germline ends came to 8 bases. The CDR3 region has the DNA TGTGCCAGCAGCTTAGCGGGGGGGAATCAGCCCCAGCATTTT. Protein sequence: CASSLAGGNQPQHF.

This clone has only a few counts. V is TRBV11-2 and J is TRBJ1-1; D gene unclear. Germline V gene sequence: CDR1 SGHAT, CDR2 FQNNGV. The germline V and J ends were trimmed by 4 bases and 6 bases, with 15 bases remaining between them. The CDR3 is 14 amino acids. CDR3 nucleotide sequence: TGTGCCAGCAGCTCCCTTCGGGTACTCGCTGAAGCTTTCTTT. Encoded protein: CASSSLRVLAEAFF.

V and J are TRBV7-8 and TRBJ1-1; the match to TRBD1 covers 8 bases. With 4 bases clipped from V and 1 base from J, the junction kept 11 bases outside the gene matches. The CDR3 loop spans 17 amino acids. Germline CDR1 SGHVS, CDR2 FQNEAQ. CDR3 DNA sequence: TGTGCCAGCAGCTCTACATTGGCCGACAGGGGGAACACTGAAGCTTTCTTT. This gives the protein CASSSTLADRGNTEAFF.

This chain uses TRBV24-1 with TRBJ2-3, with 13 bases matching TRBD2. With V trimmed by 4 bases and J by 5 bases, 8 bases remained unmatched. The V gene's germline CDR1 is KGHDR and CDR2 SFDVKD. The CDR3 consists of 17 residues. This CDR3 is CATSDATSGRAKDTQYF. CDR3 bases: TGTGCCACCAGTGACGCCACTAGCGGGAGGGCCAAAGATACGCAGTATTTT.

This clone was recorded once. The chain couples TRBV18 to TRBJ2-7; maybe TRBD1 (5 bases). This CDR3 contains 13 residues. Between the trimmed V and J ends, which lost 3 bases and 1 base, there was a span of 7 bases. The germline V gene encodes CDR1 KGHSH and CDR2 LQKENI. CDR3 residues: CASSPTVSYEQYF. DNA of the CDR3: TGTGCCAGCTCACCGACAGTATCCTACGAGCAGTACTTC. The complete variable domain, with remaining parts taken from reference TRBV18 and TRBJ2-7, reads NAGVMQNPRHLVRRRGQEARLRCSPMKGHSHVYWYRQLPEEGLKFMVYLQKENIIDESGMPKERFSAEFPKEGPSILRIQQVVRGDSAAYFCASSPTVSYEQYFGPGTRLTVT.

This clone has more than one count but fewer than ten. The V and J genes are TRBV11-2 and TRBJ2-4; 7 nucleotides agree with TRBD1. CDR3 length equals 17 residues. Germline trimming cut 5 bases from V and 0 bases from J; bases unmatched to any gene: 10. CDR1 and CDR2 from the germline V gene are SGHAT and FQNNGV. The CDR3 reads CASSPGTAGIAKNIQYF. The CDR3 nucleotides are TGTGCCAGCAGCCCTGGGACAGCCGGAATAGCCAAAAACATTCAGTACTTC. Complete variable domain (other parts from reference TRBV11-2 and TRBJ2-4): EAGVAQSPRYKIIEKRQSVAFWCNPISGHATLYWYQQILGQGPKLLIQFQNNGVVDDSQLPKDRFSAERLKGVDSTLKIQPAKLEDSAVYLCASSPGTAGIAKNIQYFGAGTRLSVL.

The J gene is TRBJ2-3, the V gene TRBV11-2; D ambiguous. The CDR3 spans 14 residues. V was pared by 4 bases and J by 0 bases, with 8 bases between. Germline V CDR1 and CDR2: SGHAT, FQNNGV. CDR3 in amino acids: CASSSTSSTDTQYF. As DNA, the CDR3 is TGTGCCAGCAGCTCTACGTCTAGCACAGATACGCAGTATTTT.

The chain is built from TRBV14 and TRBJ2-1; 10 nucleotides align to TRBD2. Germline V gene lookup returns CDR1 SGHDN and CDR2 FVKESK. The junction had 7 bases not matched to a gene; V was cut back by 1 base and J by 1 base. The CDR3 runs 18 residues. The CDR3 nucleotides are TGTGCCAGCAGCCAAGCTCTAGCGGGAGCCTTATCCTACAATGAGCAGTTCTTC. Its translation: CASSQALAGALSYNEQFF.

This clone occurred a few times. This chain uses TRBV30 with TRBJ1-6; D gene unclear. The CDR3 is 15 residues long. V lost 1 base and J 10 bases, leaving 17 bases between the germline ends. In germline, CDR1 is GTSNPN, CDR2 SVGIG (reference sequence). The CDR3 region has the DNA TGTGCCTGGAGTGGATGGGTGACAATGGGCTCACCCCTCCACTTT. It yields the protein CAWSGWVTMGSPLHF. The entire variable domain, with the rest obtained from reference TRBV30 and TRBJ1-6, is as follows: SQTIHQWPATLVQPVGSPLSLECTVEGTSNPNLYWYRQAAGRGLQLLFYSVGIGQISSEVPQNLSASRPQDRQFILSSKKLLLSDSGFYLCAWSGWVTMGSPLHFGNGTRLTVT.

The CDR3 reads CASSEVATGPQHF. The CDR3 DNA reads as TGTGCCAGCAGTGAAGTCGCGACAGGCCCCCAGCATTTT. The chain combines TRBV2 with TRBJ1-5; weak D call: TRBD1 (6 bases). Deletions cut 1 base from V and 10 bases from J, with 11 bases between. Germline values: CDR1 SNHLY, CDR2 FYNNEI. The CDR3 length is 13 residues.

The chain's CDR3 is CASSQESGRAAYNEQFF. CDR3 in DNA: TGTGCCAGCAGCCAAGAAAGCGGGAGGGCCGCCTACAATGAGCAGTTCTTC. The J gene is TRBJ2-1, the V gene TRBV3-1 (or the pseudogene TRBV3-2); TRBD2 matches 10 bases. V lost 0 bases, J lost 2 bases, and 4 bases stayed unmatched. Germline CDR1 reads LGHDT; CDR2 reads YNNKEL (reference sequence). The CDR3 loop spans 17 amino acids.

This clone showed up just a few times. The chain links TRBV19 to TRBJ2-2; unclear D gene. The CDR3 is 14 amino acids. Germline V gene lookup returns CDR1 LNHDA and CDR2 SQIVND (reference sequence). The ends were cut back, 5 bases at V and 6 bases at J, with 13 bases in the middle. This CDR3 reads CASSPPSRSGELFF. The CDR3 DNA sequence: TGTGCCAGTAGTCCCCCTTCGCGATCCGGGGAGCTGTTTTTT.

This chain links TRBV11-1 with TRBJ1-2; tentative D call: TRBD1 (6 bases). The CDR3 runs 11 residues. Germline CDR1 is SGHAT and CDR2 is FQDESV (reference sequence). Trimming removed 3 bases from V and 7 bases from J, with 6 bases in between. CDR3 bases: TGTGCCAGCAGCTTCAGGGGTGGCTACACCTTC. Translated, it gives CASSFRGGYTF. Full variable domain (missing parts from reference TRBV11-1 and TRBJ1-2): EAEVAQSPRYKITEKSQAVAFWCDPISGHATLYWYRQILGQGPELLVQFQDESVVDDSQLPKDRFSAERLKGVDSTLKIQPAELGDSAMYLCASSFRGGYTFGSGTRLTVV.

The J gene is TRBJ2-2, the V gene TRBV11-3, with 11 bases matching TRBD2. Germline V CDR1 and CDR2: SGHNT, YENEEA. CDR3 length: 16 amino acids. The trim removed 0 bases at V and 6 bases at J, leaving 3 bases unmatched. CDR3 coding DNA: TGTGCCAGCAGCTTAGACGGACTAGCGGGCTCCGGGGAGCTGTTTTTT. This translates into CASSLDGLAGSGELFF.

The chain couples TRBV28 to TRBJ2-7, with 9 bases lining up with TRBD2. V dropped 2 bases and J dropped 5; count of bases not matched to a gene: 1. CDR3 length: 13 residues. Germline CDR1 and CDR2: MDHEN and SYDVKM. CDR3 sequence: CASSLVAGDEQYF. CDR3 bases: TGTGCCAGCAGTTTAGTAGCGGGAGACGAGCAGTACTTC. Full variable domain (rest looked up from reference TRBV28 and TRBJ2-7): DVKVTQSSRYLVKRTGEKVFLECVQDMDHENMFWYRQDPGLGLRLIYFSYDVKMKEKGDIPEGYSVSREKKERFSLILESASTNQTSMYLCASSLVAGDEQYFGPGTRLTVT.

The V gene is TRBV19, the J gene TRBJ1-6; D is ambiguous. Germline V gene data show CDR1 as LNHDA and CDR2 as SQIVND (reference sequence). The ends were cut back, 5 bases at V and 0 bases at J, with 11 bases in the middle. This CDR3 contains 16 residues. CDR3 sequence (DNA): TGTGCCAGTAGTGTCCACCGGAGCTCCTATAATTCACCCCTCCACTTT. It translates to CASSVHRSSYNSPLHF.

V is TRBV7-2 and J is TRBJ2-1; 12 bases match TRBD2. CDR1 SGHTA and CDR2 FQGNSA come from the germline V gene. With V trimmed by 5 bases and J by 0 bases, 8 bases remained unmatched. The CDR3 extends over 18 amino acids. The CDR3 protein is CASSPRTSGTLSYNEQFF. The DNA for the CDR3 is TGTGCCAGCAGCCCGCGGACTAGCGGGACTCTCTCCTACAATGAGCAGTTCTTC.

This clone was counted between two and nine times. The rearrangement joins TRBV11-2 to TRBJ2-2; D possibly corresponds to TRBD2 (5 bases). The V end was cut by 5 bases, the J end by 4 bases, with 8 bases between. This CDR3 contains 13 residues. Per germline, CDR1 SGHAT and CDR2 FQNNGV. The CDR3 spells CASSIGGTGELFF. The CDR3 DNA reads TGTGCCAGCAGCATCGGAGGCACCGGGGAGCTGTTTTTT.

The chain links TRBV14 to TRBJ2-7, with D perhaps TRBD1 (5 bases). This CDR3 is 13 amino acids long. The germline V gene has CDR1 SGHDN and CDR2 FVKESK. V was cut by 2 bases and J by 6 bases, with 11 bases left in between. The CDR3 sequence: CASSQSRGSEQYF. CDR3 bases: TGTGCCAGCAGCCAATCTAGGGGCTCCGAGCAGTACTTC.

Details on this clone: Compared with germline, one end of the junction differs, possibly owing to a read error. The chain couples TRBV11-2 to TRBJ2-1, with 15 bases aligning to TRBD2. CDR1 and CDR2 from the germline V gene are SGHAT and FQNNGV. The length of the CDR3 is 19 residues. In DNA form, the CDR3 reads TGTGCCAGCAGAAAACCGGGACTAGCGGGAGGACGATACTACAGTGAGCAGTTCTTC. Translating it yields CASRKPGLAGGRYYSEQFF.

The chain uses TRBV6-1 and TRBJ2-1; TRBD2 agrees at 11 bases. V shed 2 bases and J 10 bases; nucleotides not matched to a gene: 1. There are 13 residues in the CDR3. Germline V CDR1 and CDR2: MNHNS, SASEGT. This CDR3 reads CASSELAGGEQFF. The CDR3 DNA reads TGTGCCAGCAGTGAACTAGCGGGAGGCGAGCAGTTCTTC.

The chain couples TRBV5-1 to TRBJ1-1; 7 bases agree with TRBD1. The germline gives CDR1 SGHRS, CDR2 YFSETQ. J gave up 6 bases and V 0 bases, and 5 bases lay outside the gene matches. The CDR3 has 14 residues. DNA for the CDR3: TGCGCCAGCAGCTTGGCTGGGACAGACTCTGAAGCTTTCTTT. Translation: CASSLAGTDSEAFF.

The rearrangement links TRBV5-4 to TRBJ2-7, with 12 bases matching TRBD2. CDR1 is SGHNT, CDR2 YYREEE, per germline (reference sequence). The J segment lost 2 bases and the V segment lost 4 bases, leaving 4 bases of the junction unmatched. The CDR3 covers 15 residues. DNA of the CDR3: TGTGCCAGCAGCCAGACTAGCGGGAGAGCCTACGAGCAGTACTTC. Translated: CASSQTSGRAYEQYF.

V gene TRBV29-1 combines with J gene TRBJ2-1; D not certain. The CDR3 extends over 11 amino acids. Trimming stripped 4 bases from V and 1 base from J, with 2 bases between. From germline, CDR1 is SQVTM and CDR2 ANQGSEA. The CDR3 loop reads CSVASYNEQFF. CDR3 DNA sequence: TGCAGCGTTGCGTCCTACAATGAGCAGTTCTTC.